Presented here are 31 T cell receptor beta chains from one specimen sequenced in a study of CDR3 diversity in severe acne. TCRdb fed the PCR reads into MiXCR, producing one record per CDR3 protein. The repertoire has tens of thousands of distinct CDR3 sequences, approximately 49% of them found once; the top ten carry around 10%. Sequencing was done on a sample of blood. The receptor source for this set is a male donor with severe acne vulgaris.

The V call is TRBV5-5, the J call TRBJ1-2, with D perhaps matching TRBD1 (6 bases). The CDR3 is 16 residues long. V was clipped by 3 bases and J by 6 bases, with 21 bases between them. Germline V gene data show CDR1 as SGHKS and CDR2 as YYEKEE (reference sequence). The CDR3 nucleotides read TGTGCCAGCAGCTCCGAGGTGACAGGTGGAACCCATGGCTACACCTTC. It specifies CASSSEVTGGTHGYTF.

The rearrangement uses TRBV7-8 and TRBJ2-7, with 7 bases that match TRBD2. The CDR3 spans 15 residues. The junction had 5 bases not matched to a gene; V was cut back by 3 bases and J by 0 bases. Germline CDR1 and CDR2: SGHVS and FQNEAQ. CDR3 protein: CASSFSGGFSYEQYF. CDR3 nucleotides: TGTGCCAGCAGCTTTTCGGGAGGCTTCTCCTACGAGCAGTACTTC.

This clonotype has at least ten counts. V gene TRBV3-1 combines with J gene TRBJ2-3; D not resolved. The CDR3 spans 17 residues. V gave up 0 bases and J gave up 3 bases, with 16 bases separating them. Per the germline V gene, CDR1 is LGHDT and CDR2 is YNNKEL (reference sequence). The CDR3 sequence is CASSQDLRVYGTDTQYF. Here the CDR3 DNA reads TGTGCCAGCAGCCAAGATCTCCGGGTATATGGGACAGATACGCAGTATTTT.

Comment on this clonotype: A much bigger clone sits one base away, suggesting this may be a read error. Without the conserved terminal phenylalanine or tryptophan, this CDR3 likely stems from a read error. The chain is built from TRBV4-1 and TRBJ2-7; perhaps D is TRBD1 or TRBD2 (5 bases each). Trimming took 6 bases from V and 0 from J, leaving 15 bases between them. Germline values: CDR1 MGHRA, CDR2 YSYEKL. CDR3 length: 15 amino acids. Here the CDR3 DNA reads TGCGCCAGCAGTCTCACCGGGACGTCCTCCTACGAGCAGTACCTC. Translation gives CASSLTGTSSYEQYL.

This clonotype was counted ten times or more. This chain links TRBV7-9 with TRBJ2-1; 8 positions agree with TRBD1. V was clipped by 6 bases and J by 1 base; unmatched bases: 2. CDR3 length: 14 amino acids. CDR1 is SEHNR and CDR2 is FQNEAQ in the germline V gene (reference sequence). The CDR3 DNA is TGTGCCAGCAGTGACAGGGGATCCTACAATGAGCAGTTCTTC. This gives the protein CASSDRGSYNEQFF.

V gene TRBV11-2 combines with J gene TRBJ2-5; D may match TRBD1 or TRBD2 (6 bases each). The length of the CDR3 is 14 residues. CDR1 is SGHAT, CDR2 FQNNGV, per germline. V lost 6 bases and J 5 bases, leaving 16 bases between the germline ends. In nucleotides, the CDR3 is TGTGCCAGCAGAACAGGGCGGAGGGGGGAGACCCAGTACTTC. Its translation is CASRTGRRGETQYF.

This clonotype was observed at least ten times. V usage is TRBV2 and J usage is TRBJ1-2, with a weak D call TRBD1 (6 bases). Trimming took 6 bases from V and 4 from J, leaving 12 bases between them. The germline CDR1 and CDR2 sequences are SNHLY and FYNNEI. The CDR3 spans 13 residues. Here the CDR3 reads CASRGGQGYGYTF. The CDR3 DNA reads as TGTGCCAGCAGGGGGGGCCAGGGCTATGGCTACACCTTC.

This CDR3 is CSVELIAGPGNTIYF. CDR3 DNA: TGCAGCGTTGAACTGATCGCTGGACCTGGAAACACCATATATTTT. This chain links TRBV29-1 with TRBJ1-3; the D is unclear. V was clipped by 2 bases and J by 2 bases, with 13 bases between them. The germline V gene has CDR1 SQVTM and CDR2 ANQGSEA. The CDR3 covers 15 residues.

This chain joins TRBV5-4 and TRBJ1-2; D not resolved. This CDR3 is built from 14 residues. The germline V gene has CDR1 SGHNT and CDR2 YYREEE (reference sequence). Trimming stripped 4 bases from V and 4 bases from J, with 14 bases between. The DNA of the CDR3 is TGTGCCAGCAGCCCCAGAGGAGTTCGCTATGGCTACACCTTC. Translation gives CASSPRGVRYGYTF.

In this sample, this clonotype turned up many times. The J gene is TRBJ2-2, the V gene TRBV24-1; 9 bases line up with TRBD1. Germline CDR1 and CDR2: KGHDR and SFDVKD. V shed 4 bases and J 4 bases; nucleotides not matched to a gene: 6. The CDR3 has 16 residues. The chain's CDR3 is CATSEQGQGSTGELFF. CDR3 DNA sequence: TGTGCCACCAGTGAGCAGGGACAGGGATCCACCGGGGAGCTGTTTTTT.

This clonotype has ten or more counts. V usage is TRBV6-4 and J usage is TRBJ2-3; TRBD2 agrees at 12 bases. The CDR3 is made up of 15 amino acids. The junction had 3 bases not matched to a gene; V was cut back by 6 bases and J by 2 bases. Germline loops: CDR1 MRHNA, CDR2 SNTAGT. The CDR3 region has the DNA TGTGCCAGCAGCGCTAGCGGGGGGGCCACAGATACGCAGTATTTT. Its translation: CASSASGGATDTQYF.

The chain links TRBV7-8 to TRBJ2-5, with 7 nucleotides matching TRBD2. CDR3 size: 16 residues. The germline V gene encodes CDR1 SGHVS and CDR2 FQNEAQ. With V trimmed by 6 bases and J by 9 bases, 19 bases remained unmatched. CDR3 protein: CASSAIDYARREAQYF. CDR3 nucleotide sequence: TGTGCCAGCAGTGCTATCGACTACGCTCGACGGGAGGCCCAGTACTTC.

The V call is TRBV5-6, the J call TRBJ2-3; TRBD2 might be the D (5 bases). The ends were cut back, 0 bases at V and 10 bases at J, with 15 bases in the middle. This CDR3 region has 14 residues. Germline lookup yields CDR1 SGHDT and CDR2 YYEEEE. CDR3 sequence reads: CASSLALAVRAQYF. The DNA of the CDR3 is TGTGCCAGCAGCTTGGCGCTAGCAGTAAGGGCGCAGTATTTT.

The rearrangement links TRBV10-3 to TRBJ2-2; 7 bases align to TRBD2. V lost 4 bases and J lost 11; bases outside the gene matches: 4. The CDR3 is 12 residues long. Per the germline V gene, CDR1 is ENHRY and CDR2 is SYGVKD. CDR3 loop: CAISGGEGELFF. The CDR3 DNA sequence: TGTGCCATCAGTGGTGGGGAGGGTGAGCTGTTTTTT.

V and J are TRBV29-1 and TRBJ2-2; D gene unclear. This CDR3 has 12 amino acids. The germline CDR1 and CDR2 sequences are SQVTM and ANQGSEA. The DNA for the CDR3 is TGCATGGTACTGGACGGCACCGGGGAGCTGTTTTTT. Protein sequence: CMVLDGTGELFF.

This clonotype was seen at least ten times. V and J are TRBV2 and TRBJ2-2; perhaps TRBD2 as D (6 bases). The CDR3 runs to 15 residues. Trimming took 7 bases from V and 2 from J, leaving 14 bases between them. The germline V gene encodes CDR1 SNHLY and CDR2 FYNNEI. The CDR3 region is CASTGTSLNTGELFF. CDR3 nucleotide sequence: TGTGCCAGCACCGGAACTAGCCTCAACACCGGGGAGCTGTTTTTT.

This sequence joins TRBV9 and TRBJ2-7; TRBD2 matches at 10 bases. The CDR3 has 14 amino acids. Trimming took 3 bases from V and 7 from J; bases not matched to a gene: 7. Germline V gives CDR1 SGDLS, CDR2 YYNGEE. Here the CDR3 DNA reads TGTGCCAGCAGCGACGGGACTAGCGTAGGAGAGCAGTACTTC. Amino acids: CASSDGTSVGEQYF.

V and J are TRBV6-1 and TRBJ2-5; D possibly matches TRBD1 or TRBD2 (6 bases each). Near its end, the DNA agrees better with TRBJ2-7, so the J call may be wrong. From germline, CDR1 is MNHNS and CDR2 SASEGT. There are 16 residues in the CDR3. The CDR3 loop is CASSGNIGGLSYEQYV. The CDR3, as DNA: TGTGCCAGCAGTGGAAATATAGGGGGGCTCTCCTACGAGCAGTACGTC.

Concerning this clonotype: A much more abundant neighbour one base away suggests this may be a read error. This chain joins TRBV7-9 and TRBJ2-5; the match to TRBD1 covers 8 bases. Losses at the gene ends were 4 bases for V and 2 bases for J; bases not matched to a gene: 3. Per germline, CDR1 SEHNR and CDR2 FQNEAQ (reference sequence). The CDR3 runs 14 residues. CDR3 region: CASSSRDRQETQYF. The CDR3 DNA is TGTGCCAGCAGCTCCCGGGACAGGCAAGAGACCCAGTACTTC.

To note about this clonotype: One base away lies a much larger clone, so this may be a sequencing read error. V usage is TRBV20-1 and J usage is TRBJ2-1, with D uncertain. This CDR3 spans 14 amino acids. V lost 1 base and J 5 bases, leaving 12 bases between the germline ends. Germline V gives CDR1 DFQATT, CDR2 SNEGSKA (reference sequence). Written as DNA, the CDR3 is TGCAGTGCTAGAGTAAAAGGTACCAACAATGAGCAGTTCTTC. Translating gives CSARVKGTNNEQFF.

The chain recombines TRBV5-6 with TRBJ2-5; D is unresolved. There are 14 residues in the CDR3. Trimming removed 0 bases from V and 2 bases from J, with 8 bases in between. Per the germline V gene, CDR1 is SGHDT and CDR2 is YYEEEE. The CDR3 protein is CASSLAGSQETQYF. CDR3 nucleotide sequence: TGTGCCAGCAGCTTGGCCGGCTCTCAAGAGACCCAGTACTTC.

This clonotype is labeled medium-sized. In DNA form, the CDR3 reads TGTGCCAGTAGGGAGACTAGCGGGAACTACAATGAGCAGTTCTTC. Translating gives CASRETSGNYNEQFF. The rearrangement uses TRBV19 and TRBJ2-1, with TRBD2 identical over 11 bases. Germline V gives CDR1 LNHDA, CDR2 SQIVND (reference sequence). V shed 6 bases and J 3 bases; nucleotides not matched to a gene: 4. The CDR3 is 15 residues long.

In the case of this clonotype: The junction departs from germline at one end; a sequencing error may be responsible. The genes are TRBV4-1 and TRBJ2-7; D uncertain. This CDR3 is built from 11 residues. Germline CDR1 MGHRA, CDR2 YSYEKL. In DNA, the CDR3 is TGCGCCAGCGGCCAAGGTTACGAGCAGTACTTC. Amino acids: CASGQGYEQYF.

This sequence joins TRBV29-1 and TRBJ1-1; unclear D gene. The CDR3 spans 13 residues. The germline CDR1 and CDR2 sequences are SQVTM and ANQGSEA. CDR3 region: CGVSRRRNTEAFF. The DNA of the CDR3 is TGCGGGGTATCTCGACGCCGGAACACTGAAGCTTTCTTT.

The chain couples TRBV12-3 or TRBV12-4 to TRBJ2-2; 11 nucleotides match TRBD1. Unmatched junction bases numbered 8, after V lost 6 bases and J lost 8 bases. The CDR3 runs to 15 residues. CDR3 DNA sequence: TGTGCCAGCAGCCAAGGACAGGGGGCAGGGGGGGAGCTGTTTTTT. Translating gives CASSQGQGAGGELFF.

This clonotype has at least ten counts. The chain has TRBV12-3 or TRBV12-4 and TRBJ2-1, with 10 bases that match TRBD2. J lost 8 bases, V lost 3 bases, and 4 bases had no gene match. This CDR3 region has 14 residues. The CDR3, as DNA: TGTGCCAGCAGTTTGAGCGGGGGGGCGGATGAGCAGTTCTTC. It codes for CASSLSGGADEQFF.

The chain is built from TRBV19 and TRBJ1-2; possibly TRBD1 for D (6 bases). Germline-derived CDR1 and CDR2 are LNHDA and SQIVND (reference sequence). V was trimmed by 3 bases and J by 4 bases, leaving 12 bases between them. This CDR3 has 14 amino acids. CDR3 sequence (DNA): TGTGCCAGTAGTATGGTCGGACAGACCTATGGCTACACCTTC. This encodes CASSMVGQTYGYTF. The variable domain in full, with the rest retrieved from reference TRBV19 and TRBJ1-2, is DGGITQSPKYLFRKEGQNVTLSCEQNLNHDAMYWYRQDPGQGLRLIYYSQIVNDFQKGDIAEGYSVSREKKESFPLTVTSAQKNPTAFYLCASSMVGQTYGYTFGSGTRLTVV.

The rearrangement links TRBV28 to TRBJ1-3; 7 bases agree with TRBD1. J was trimmed by 2 bases and V by 6 bases; bases with no gene match: 7. CDR1 and CDR2 (germline): MDHEN, SYDVKM. The CDR3 consists of 15 residues. CDR3 in DNA: TGTGCCAGCAGCAATACAGGGGAGGCTGGAAACACCATATATTTT. This translates into CASSNTGEAGNTIYF.

This clonotype has just a few counts. This rearrangement joins TRBV20-1 to TRBJ2-7, with TRBD2 matching over 9 bases. Germline trimming cut 3 bases from V and 3 bases from J; bases unmatched to any gene: 6. In germline, CDR1 is DFQATT, CDR2 SNEGSKA (reference sequence). The CDR3 totals 14 residues. For the CDR3, the DNA is TGCAGTGCTAGCTTAGCGGGAGTTAACTACGAGCAGTACTTC. Amino acid sequence: CSASLAGVNYEQYF.

J is TRBJ1-2 and V is TRBV19; 7 bases agree with TRBD1. The ends lost 3 bases at V and 6 bases at J; junction bases unmatched: 4. The CDR3 totals 13 residues. The germline CDR1 and CDR2 sequences are LNHDA and SQIVND (reference sequence). This chain's CDR3 is CASSMSTGHGYTF. The CDR3 region has the DNA TGTGCCAGTAGTATGTCGACAGGGCATGGCTACACCTTC.

The chain couples TRBV15 to TRBJ1-1; D uncertain. The germline V gene encodes CDR1 LNHNV and CDR2 YYDKDF (reference sequence). CDR3 length equals 13 residues. V was pared by 5 bases and J by 7 bases, with 14 bases between. The CDR3 is CATSRRTADEAFF. The CDR3 DNA reads TGTGCCACCAGCCGTCGGACGGCCGATGAAGCTTTCTTT.